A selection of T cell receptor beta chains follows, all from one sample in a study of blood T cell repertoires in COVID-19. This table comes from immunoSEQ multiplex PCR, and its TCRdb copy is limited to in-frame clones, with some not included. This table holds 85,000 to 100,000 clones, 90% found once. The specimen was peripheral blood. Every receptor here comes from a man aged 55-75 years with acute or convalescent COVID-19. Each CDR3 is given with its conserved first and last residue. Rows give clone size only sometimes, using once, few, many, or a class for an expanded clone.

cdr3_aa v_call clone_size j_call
CASSVVETAEAFF TRBV9 NA TRBJ1-1
CASSHSARRGNQPQHF TRBV7-8 NA TRBJ1-5
CASSQGRGAPETQYF TRBV4-1 few TRBJ2-5
CAISEDLRGDTQYF TRBV10-3 NA TRBJ2-3
CASSSGGTGELFF TRBV11-2 NA TRBJ2-2
CASSPGQGRNGELFF TRBV5-1 NA TRBJ2-2
CASSSKINAGQGPRYQETQYF TRBV27 NA TRBJ2-5
CASSSSRMNSPLHF TRBV5-8 NA TRBJ1-6
CASSLDRVTYGYTF TRBV7-2 NA TRBJ1-2
CASSPRQGMAGNTIYF TRBV27 NA TRBJ1-3
CASNKPGGVVSYTF TRBV6-5 NA TRBJ1-2
CASSLAQVGAEAFF TRBV5-1 NA TRBJ1-1
CASSRGTRGVDTQYF TRBV7-8 NA TRBJ2-3
CASSLMAANTEAFF TRBV7-2 NA TRBJ1-1
CASSLTGYNTEAFF TRBV7-9 NA TRBJ1-1
CASSQGPMRGYTF TRBV14 NA TRBJ1-2
CASSTTAINYGYTF TRBV7-9 NA TRBJ1-2
CASSPAGGQGRLNEQYF TRBV11-2 NA TRBJ2-7
CARTGVRETQYF TRBV2 NA TRBJ2-5
CASSLETGTGPGELFF TRBV7-9 NA TRBJ2-2
CASSSEGRNTEAFF TRBV3-1/TRBV3-2 NA TRBJ1-1
CASSPNMASGTDTQYF TRBV3-1/TRBV3-2 NA TRBJ2-3
CAWSVQGNQPQHF TRBV30 once TRBJ1-5
CASSLGSQETQYF TRBV5-1 once TRBJ2-5
CAISEQGGRDTQYF TRBV10-3 NA TRBJ2-3
CASSPGQGRSYNEQFF TRBV7-9 NA TRBJ2-1
CATSRDLFVDKNTEAFF TRBV15 NA TRBJ1-1
CASQGPQATNQPQHF TRBV28 NA TRBJ1-5
CASSLAPGVQAGELFF TRBV5-1 once TRBJ2-2
CASSLAGTGRYEQYF TRBV11-2 NA TRBJ2-7
CAWSALGKLTNYGYTF TRBV30 NA TRBJ1-2
CASSLQGTLEAFF TRBV6-5 NA TRBJ1-1
CASSRDQTATNEKLFF TRBV18 NA TRBJ1-4
CASSDTGGYEKLFF TRBV2 few TRBJ1-4
CASSLVASTNTEAFF TRBV5-4 NA TRBJ1-1
CASSPAQTGAHFLGYTF TRBV5-4 NA TRBJ1-2
CSASGGETQYF TRBV20-1 NA TRBJ2-5
CATSDAGRGDNEQFF TRBV24-1 NA TRBJ2-1
CASSTGLLEFREYF TRBV18 NA TRBJ2-3
CASRHWTATEAFF TRBV14 NA TRBJ1-1
CASSQEGIMGLGYTF TRBV3-1/TRBV3-2 few TRBJ1-2
CASSMDSNEKLFF TRBV18 NA TRBJ1-4
CASSYSPGTGVGYTF TRBV6-5 NA TRBJ1-2
CASSMVRGPDGYTF TRBV19 NA TRBJ1-2
CASTERVRTDTQYF TRBV6-5 NA TRBJ2-3
CASSDLGQGANEKLFF TRBV6-1 NA TRBJ1-4
CASSRGAWGYTF TRBV12-3/TRBV12-4 NA TRBJ1-2
CARSFQSGGNQPQHF TRBV5-3 NA TRBJ1-5
CASSVWGPNTEAFF TRBV6-5 once TRBJ1-1
CASTLGQGVNSPLHF TRBV5-5 NA TRBJ1-6
CASLARVLGEQYF TRBV13 NA TRBJ2-7
CASSADGLTEAFF TRBV5-1 NA TRBJ1-1
CASSSDTGWGYTF TRBV7-2 NA TRBJ1-2
CASSLGQASEAFF TRBV5-1 NA TRBJ1-1
CASSYSRGLNTEAFF TRBV6-5 NA TRBJ1-1
CASSAGLADTGELFF TRBV5-8 NA TRBJ2-2
CASSGDGSTIYF TRBV2 NA TRBJ1-3